This T cell receptor (beta chain) was profiled in a study of CD8+ T cells in alopecia areata. Study overall: Skin from roughly 6-13-month-old C3H/HeJ graft donors with spontaneous alopecia went to approximately 6-11-week-old female C3H/HeJ mice.

This clone was counted a few times. Its antigen is undetermined. Mouse gene names apply. cDNA reverse transcribed from extracted RNA served as the sequencing template. Some clones are missing from TCRdb's copy, which holds only in-frame ones; the method was immunoSEQ multiplex PCR. The table lists 270,000 or so clones, with no singletons. Sorting used CD4, CD8alpha, NKG2D, NKG2ACE and other markers on pooled cutaneous lymph node cells. Overall study results and limits: Clonality exceeded that of normal scalp in lesional scalp, most notably in alopecia totalis/universalis.

Sequences were obtained from CD4+ T cells sorted from a lymph node. The TCR originated in a C3H/HeJ mouse with alopecia areata. MHC haplotype: H2-k.

CDR3 DNA (partial): TGTGCCTCCCGGGACTGGGAAGAC. This translates into CASRDWED. The CDR3, in full, reads CASRDWEDTQYF. V gene TRBV19 combines with J gene TRBJ2-5, with 9 bases fitting TRBD2. The read finishes 4 residues shy of the CDR3 end, and the germline J gene is used to complete it. The CDR3 is made up of 12 amino acids. Germline CDR1 FNHDT, CDR2 SITEND (reference sequence).